One sample yielded the 8 T cell receptor beta chains listed below, sequenced in a study of T cell responses to AZD1222 COVID-19 vaccine listed by TCRdb under 2021. Library method: the immunoSEQ multiplex PCR assay. As stored in TCRdb, this immuneACCESS dataset retains in-frame rearrangements with V and J assigned. A fraction of the clones does not appear; measured against another copy, unresolved V genes explain less than half of the discrepancy, and the remainder lacks a known reason. Across this sample there are tens of thousands of clones, with over 80% seen only once. Of the sample, 6.3% falls within the top ten clones. The time point tag for this specimen amounts to: about 28 days (+/-7) after the second vaccine dose. Interpreted using the paper, the treatment or condition label stands for: meningococcal conjugate vaccine given as trial control. The sequences come from peripheral blood, collected 28 days after the second dose of the MenACWY control vaccine. The receptors derive from an adult who received the MenACWY meningococcal vaccine as a control.

This chain links TRBV19 with TRBJ2-3; D uncertain. V lost 5 bases and J 5 bases, leaving 11 bases between the germline ends. The V gene's germline CDR1 is LNHDA and CDR2 SQIVND (reference sequence). This CDR3 contains 13 residues. The CDR3 here is CASSVSLQDTQYF. In nucleotides, the CDR3 is TGTGCCAGTAGTGTATCTCTTCAAGATACGCAGTATTTT.

The V gene is TRBV9, the J gene TRBJ1-1; no clear D gene. Trimming pared 4 bases from V and 0 bases from J, leaving 7 bases between. CDR3 length: 13 amino acids. Germline assignment: CDR1 SGDLS and CDR2 YYNGEE. The CDR3 spells CASSSHLNTEAFF. CDR3 DNA sequence: TGTGCCAGCAGCTCTCACCTGAACACTGAAGCTTTCTTT.

This clone came up a few times. V is TRBV20-1 and J is TRBJ2-5; 7 positions agree with TRBD2. The CDR3 spans 15 residues. From germline, CDR1 is DFQATT and CDR2 SNEGSKA (reference sequence). Trimming took 3 bases from V and 2 from J; bases not matched to a gene: 9. The CDR3 bases are TGCAGTGCTAGTACTATGTCGGGGGGTCAAGAGACCCAGTACTTC. Encoded protein: CSASTMSGGQETQYF.

The chain carries TRBV5-1 and TRBJ2-7, with 11 bases lining up with TRBD1. The CDR3 consists of 16 residues. The trim removed 0 bases at V and 3 bases at J, leaving 5 bases unmatched. The germline V gene encodes CDR1 SGHRS and CDR2 YFSETQ. The CDR3 DNA follows: TGCGCCAGCAGCTTGGATGGACAGGGGGCGAGCTACGAGCAGTACTTC. It codes for CASSLDGQGASYEQYF.

This clone was seen a single time. The CDR3 DNA sequence: TGTGCCAGCAGCTTAAGACTTAGTAGCACCGGGGAGCTGTTTTTT. Protein: CASSLRLSSTGELFF. The V call is TRBV11-2, the J call TRBJ2-2; no clear D gene. V lost 2 bases and J 4 bases, leaving 11 bases between the germline ends. Germline lookup yields CDR1 SGHAT and CDR2 FQNNGV. This CDR3 has 15 amino acids.

The chain is built from TRBV7-2 and TRBJ1-2, with 7 nucleotides matching TRBD1. Germline V CDR1 and CDR2: SGHTA, FQGNSA. The CDR3 is 17 amino acids. J gave up 8 bases and V 5 bases, and 20 bases lay outside the gene matches. The CDR3 DNA is TGTGCCAGCAGCCTAGATGAAATCCCCAGACAGGGCTGGGGCTACACCTTC. Amino acids: CASSLDEIPRQGWGYTF.

This chain connects TRBV19 to TRBJ2-3; D unresolved. Trimming took off 1 base at V and 6 bases at J, with 8 bases between the two ends. This CDR3 has 13 residues. In germline, CDR1 is LNHDA, CDR2 SQIVND (reference sequence). CDR3 sequence reads: CASSIGQLDTQYF. The CDR3 nucleotides are TGTGCCAGTAGTATAGGGCAATTGGATACGCAGTATTTT.

This chain's CDR3 is CAGCLAGGACDEQFF. CDR3 nucleotides: TGTGCCGGATGTTTGGCGGGAGGGGCATGCGATGAGCAGTTCTTC. This rearrangement joins TRBV30 to TRBJ2-1, with 9 nucleotides matching TRBD2. This CDR3 is 15 amino acids long. Germline-derived CDR1 and CDR2 are GTSNPN and SVGIG (reference sequence). Trimming at V came to 8 bases and at J to 8 bases, leaving 16 bases not matched to a gene. Using reference TRBV30 and TRBJ2-1 for the parts outside the CDR3, the full variable domain is SQTIHQWPATLVQPVGSPLSLECTVEGTSNPNLYWYRQAAGRGLQLLFYSVGIGQISSEVPQNLSASRPQDRQFILSSKKLLLSDSGFYLCAGCLAGGACDEQFFGPGTRLTVL.